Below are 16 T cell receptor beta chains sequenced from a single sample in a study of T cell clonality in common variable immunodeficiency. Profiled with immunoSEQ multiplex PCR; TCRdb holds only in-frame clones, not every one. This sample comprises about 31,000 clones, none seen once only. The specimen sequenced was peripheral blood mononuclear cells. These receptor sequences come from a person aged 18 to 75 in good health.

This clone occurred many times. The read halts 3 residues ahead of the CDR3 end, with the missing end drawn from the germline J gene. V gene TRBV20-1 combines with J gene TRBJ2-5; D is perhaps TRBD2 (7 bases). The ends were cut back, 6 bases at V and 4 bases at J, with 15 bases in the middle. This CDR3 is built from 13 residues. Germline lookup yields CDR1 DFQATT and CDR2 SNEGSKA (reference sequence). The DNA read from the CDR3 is TGCAGTGCACCCGGACTAGGGGGAGAGACC. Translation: CSAPGLGGET. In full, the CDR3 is CSAPGLGGETQYF.

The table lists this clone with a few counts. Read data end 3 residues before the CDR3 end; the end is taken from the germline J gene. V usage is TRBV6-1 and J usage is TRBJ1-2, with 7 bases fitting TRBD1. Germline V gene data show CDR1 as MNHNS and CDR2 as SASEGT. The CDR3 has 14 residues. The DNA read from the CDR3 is TGTGCCAGCAGTGAAAGAGACAGGGAAGACGAC. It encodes CASSERDREDD. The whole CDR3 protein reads CASSERDREDDYTF.

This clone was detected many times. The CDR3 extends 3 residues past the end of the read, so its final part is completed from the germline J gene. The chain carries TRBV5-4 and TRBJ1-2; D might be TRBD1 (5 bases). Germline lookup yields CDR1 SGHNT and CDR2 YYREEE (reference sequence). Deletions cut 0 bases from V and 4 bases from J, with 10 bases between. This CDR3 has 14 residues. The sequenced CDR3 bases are TGTGCCAGCAGCTTGGCCCAGGGAGCCTATGGC. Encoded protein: CASSLAQGAYG. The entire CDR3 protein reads CASSLAQGAYGYTF.

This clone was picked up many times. CDR3 region: CSAPNRRTSTDTQYF. The CDR3 DNA, read in part, is TGCAGTGCTCCCAACAGGCGAACTAGCACAGATACG. The rearrangement uses TRBV20-1 and TRBJ2-3, with a possible D match to TRBD1 (5 bases). The read terminates 3 residues before the CDR3 end, so the remaining end is supplied by the germline J gene. Per the germline V gene, CDR1 is DFQATT and CDR2 is SNEGSKA (reference sequence). The CDR3 has 15 residues. Trimming removed 5 bases at V and 0 bases at J, with 15 bases between.

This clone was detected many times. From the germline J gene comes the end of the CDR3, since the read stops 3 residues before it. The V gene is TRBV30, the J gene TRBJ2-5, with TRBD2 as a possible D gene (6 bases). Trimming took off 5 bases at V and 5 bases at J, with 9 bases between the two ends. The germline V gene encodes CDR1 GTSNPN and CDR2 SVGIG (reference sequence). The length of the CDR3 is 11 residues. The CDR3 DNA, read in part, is TGTGCCTGGGCGGGGTTCGAGACC. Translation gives CAWAGFET. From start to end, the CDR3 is CAWAGFETQYF.

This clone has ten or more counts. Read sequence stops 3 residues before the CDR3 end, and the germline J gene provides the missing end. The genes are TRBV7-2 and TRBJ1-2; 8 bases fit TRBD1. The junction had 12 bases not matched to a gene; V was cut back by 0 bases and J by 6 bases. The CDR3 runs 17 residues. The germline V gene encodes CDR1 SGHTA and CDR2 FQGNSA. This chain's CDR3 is CASSLAAGGADKNGYTF. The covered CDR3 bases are TGTGCCAGCAGCTTAGCTGCAGGGGGCGCCGATAAAAATGGC.

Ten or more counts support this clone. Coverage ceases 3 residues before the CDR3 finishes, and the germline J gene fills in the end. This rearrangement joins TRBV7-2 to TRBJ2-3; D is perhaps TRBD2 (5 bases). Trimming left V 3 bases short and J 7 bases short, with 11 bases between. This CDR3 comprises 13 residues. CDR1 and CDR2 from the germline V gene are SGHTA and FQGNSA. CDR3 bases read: TGTGCCAGCAGCTTCGGACTCCATAATACG. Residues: CASSFGLHNT. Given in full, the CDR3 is CASSFGLHNTQYF.

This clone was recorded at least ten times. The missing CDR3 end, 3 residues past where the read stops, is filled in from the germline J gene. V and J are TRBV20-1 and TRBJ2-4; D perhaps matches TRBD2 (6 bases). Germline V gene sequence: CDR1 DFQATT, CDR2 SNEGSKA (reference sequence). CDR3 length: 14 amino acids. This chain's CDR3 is CSARDTGLLETQYF. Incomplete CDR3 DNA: TGCAGTGCTAGAGACACCGGACTATTGGAGACT.

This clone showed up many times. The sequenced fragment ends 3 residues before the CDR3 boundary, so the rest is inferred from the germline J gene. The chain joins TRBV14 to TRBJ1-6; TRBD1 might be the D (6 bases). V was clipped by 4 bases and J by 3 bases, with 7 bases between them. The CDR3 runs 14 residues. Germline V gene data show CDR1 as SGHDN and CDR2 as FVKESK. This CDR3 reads CASSPTGYNSPLHF. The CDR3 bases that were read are TGTGCCAGCAGCCCGACAGGCTATAATTCACCC.

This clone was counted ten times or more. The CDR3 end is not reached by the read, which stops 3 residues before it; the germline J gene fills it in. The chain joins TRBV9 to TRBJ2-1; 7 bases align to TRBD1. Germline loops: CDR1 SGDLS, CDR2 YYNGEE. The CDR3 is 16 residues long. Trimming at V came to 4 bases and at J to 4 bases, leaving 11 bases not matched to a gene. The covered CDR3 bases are TGTGCCAGCAGCCCTTCCGACAGGGCGGGTTACAATGAG. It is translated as CASSPSDRAGYNE. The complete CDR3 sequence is CASSPSDRAGYNEQFF.

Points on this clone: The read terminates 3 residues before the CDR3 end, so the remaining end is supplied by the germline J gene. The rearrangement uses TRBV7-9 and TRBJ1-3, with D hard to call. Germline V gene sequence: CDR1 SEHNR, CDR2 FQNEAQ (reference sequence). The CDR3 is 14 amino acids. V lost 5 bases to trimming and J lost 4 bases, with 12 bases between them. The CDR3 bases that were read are TGTGCCAGCAGCCCACAATTACCGGGAAACACC. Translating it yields CASSPQLPGNT. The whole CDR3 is CASSPQLPGNTIYF.

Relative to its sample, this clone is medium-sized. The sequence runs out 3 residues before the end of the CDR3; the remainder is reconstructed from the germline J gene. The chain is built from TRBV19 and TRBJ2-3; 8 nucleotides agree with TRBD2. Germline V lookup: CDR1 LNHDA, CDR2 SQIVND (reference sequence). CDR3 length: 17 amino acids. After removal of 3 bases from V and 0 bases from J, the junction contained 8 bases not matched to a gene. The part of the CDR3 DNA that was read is TGTGCCAGTAGTATCGTCACTAGCGGAACTAGCACAGATACG. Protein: CASSIVTSGTSTDT. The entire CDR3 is CASSIVTSGTSTDTQYF.

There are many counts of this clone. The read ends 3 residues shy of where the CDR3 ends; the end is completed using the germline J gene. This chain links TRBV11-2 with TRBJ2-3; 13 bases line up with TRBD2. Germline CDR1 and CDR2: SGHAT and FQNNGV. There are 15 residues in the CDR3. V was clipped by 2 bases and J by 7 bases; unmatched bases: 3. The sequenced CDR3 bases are TGTGCCAGCAGCTTAACTAGCGGGGGGGCGTATACG. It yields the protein CASSLTSGGAYT. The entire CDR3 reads CASSLTSGGAYTQYF.

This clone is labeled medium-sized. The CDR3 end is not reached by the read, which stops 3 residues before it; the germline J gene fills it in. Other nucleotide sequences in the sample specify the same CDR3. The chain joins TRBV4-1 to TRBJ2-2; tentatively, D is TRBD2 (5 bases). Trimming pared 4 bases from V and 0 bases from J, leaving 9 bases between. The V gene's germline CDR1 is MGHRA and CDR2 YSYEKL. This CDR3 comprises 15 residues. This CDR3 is CASSRSETNTGELFF. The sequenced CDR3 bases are TGCGCCAGCAGCCGTAGCGAGACGAACACCGGGGAG.

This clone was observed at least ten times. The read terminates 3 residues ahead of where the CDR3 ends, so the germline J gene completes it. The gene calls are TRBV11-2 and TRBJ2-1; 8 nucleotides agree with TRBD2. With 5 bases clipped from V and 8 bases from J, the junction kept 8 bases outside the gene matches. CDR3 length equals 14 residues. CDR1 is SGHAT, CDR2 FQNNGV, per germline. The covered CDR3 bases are TGTGCCAGCAGCCTAGGGAGCGGGAGAGATGAG. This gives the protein CASSLGSGRDE. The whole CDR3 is CASSLGSGRDEQFF.

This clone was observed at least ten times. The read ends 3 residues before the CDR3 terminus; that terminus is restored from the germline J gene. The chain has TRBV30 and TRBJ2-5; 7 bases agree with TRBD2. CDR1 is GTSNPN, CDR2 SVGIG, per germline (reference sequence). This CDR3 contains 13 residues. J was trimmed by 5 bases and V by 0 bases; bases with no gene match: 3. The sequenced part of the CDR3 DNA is TGTGCCTGGAGTGTTGCGCGGGGGGAGACC. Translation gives CAWSVARGET. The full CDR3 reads CAWSVARGETQYF.